Included here is one T cell receptor beta chain sequence, with context. This specimen belongs to a study of technical replicates of blood from a handful of donors. Generated by immunoSEQ multiplex PCR, the TCRdb table keeps only in-frame clones and is missing some. This table has around 83,000 clones, 90% to 95% appearing once. Germline CDR1 is MDHEN and CDR2 is SYDVKM. The germline V and J ends were trimmed by 5 bases and 1 base, with 12 bases remaining between them. The CDR3 sequence is 15 residues long. V and J are TRBV28 and TRBJ1-5; D is unclear. The clonotype was recovered from a human donor in good health. Specimen: T cells isolated from PBMCs. The CDR3 DNA reads TGTGCCAGCAGTCTCGTGGGCAGGAGCAATCAGCCCCAGCATTTT. It is translated as CASSLVGRSNQPQHF.